This T cell receptor (beta chain) comes out of a study of shared clonotypes between healthy human individuals. Germline-derived CDR1 and CDR2 are MNHNS and SASEGT. Trimming took 2 bases from V and 5 from J, leaving 15 bases between them. The CDR3 runs to 15 residues. The study drew its donors from healthy HIV-negative adults without recent acute infections or vaccinations. The authors divided CD4+ cells into CD45RA+ naive and CD45RA-negative memory subsets. Original analysis: ImmunoSEQ gave junction-only sequences without quality scores, so filtering differed. Sequenced by immunoSEQ multiplex PCR; TCRdb stores in-frame clones only, minus some. V and J calls and clone size are as listed in that table; D and trimming were resolved from the DNA. Among a few million clones listed, roughly nine tenths were seen once.

The chain joins TRBV6-1 to TRBJ1-2, with D tentatively TRBD1 (5 bases). The material sequenced was naive CD4+ T cells sorted from blood. Subset of the sample: CD45RA+ positively selected. This clonotype was obtained from a young man in good health. CDR3 sequence reads: CASSESYGQAYGYTF. In nucleotides, the CDR3 is TGTGCCAGCAGTGAATCGTACGGACAAGCTTATGGCTACACCTTC.